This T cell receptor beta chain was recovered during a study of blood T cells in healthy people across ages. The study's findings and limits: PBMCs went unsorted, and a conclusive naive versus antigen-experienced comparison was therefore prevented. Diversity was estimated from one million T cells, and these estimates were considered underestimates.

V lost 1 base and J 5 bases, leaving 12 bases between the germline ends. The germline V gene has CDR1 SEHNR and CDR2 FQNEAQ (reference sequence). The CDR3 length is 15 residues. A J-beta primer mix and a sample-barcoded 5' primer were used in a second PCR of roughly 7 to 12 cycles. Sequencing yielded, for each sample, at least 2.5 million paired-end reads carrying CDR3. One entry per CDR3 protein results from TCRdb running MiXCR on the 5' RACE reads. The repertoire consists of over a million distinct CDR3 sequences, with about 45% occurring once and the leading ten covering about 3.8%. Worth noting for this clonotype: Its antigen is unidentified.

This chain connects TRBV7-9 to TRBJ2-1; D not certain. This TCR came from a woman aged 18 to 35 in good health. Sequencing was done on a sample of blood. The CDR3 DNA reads TGTGCCAGCAGCTTAGTGTATTACGCTAACAATGAGCAGTTCTTC. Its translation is CASSLVYYANNEQFF.